Reported below is one T cell receptor beta chain. This record belongs to a study of T cell repertoires in cytomegalovirus infection. Background on the study: Shared public TCR beta signatures pointed to both CMV infection and a matching HLA type.

TCRdb called the reads again in MiXCR, with one record for every CDR3 protein. Of about 740,000 distinct CDR3 sequences detected, roughly 35% appear once; the ten largest clones hold 2.5% to 3%. The V gene's germline CDR1 is SGHVS and CDR2 FNYEAQ. The CDR3 has 14 residues. J gave up 7 bases and V 4 bases, and 7 bases lay outside the gene matches. The clonotype comes from a human donor in good health (CMV status not recorded). Some clones in this sample may be carry-over from other donors' samples. Material for sequencing was PBMCs. The chain joins TRBV7-6 to TRBJ1-1, with 9 positions matching TRBD1. The CDR3 loop reads CASSYPGTGIEAFF. The CDR3 DNA follows: TGTGCCAGCAGCTACCCCGGGACAGGGATTGAAGCTTTCTTT. Complete variable domain (other parts from reference TRBV7-6 and TRBJ1-1): GAGVSQSPRYKVTKRGQDVALRCDPISGHVSLYWYRQALGQGPEFLTYFNYEAQQDKSGLPNDRFSAERPEGSISTLTIQRTEQRDSAMYRCASSYPGTGIEAFFGQGTRLTVV.